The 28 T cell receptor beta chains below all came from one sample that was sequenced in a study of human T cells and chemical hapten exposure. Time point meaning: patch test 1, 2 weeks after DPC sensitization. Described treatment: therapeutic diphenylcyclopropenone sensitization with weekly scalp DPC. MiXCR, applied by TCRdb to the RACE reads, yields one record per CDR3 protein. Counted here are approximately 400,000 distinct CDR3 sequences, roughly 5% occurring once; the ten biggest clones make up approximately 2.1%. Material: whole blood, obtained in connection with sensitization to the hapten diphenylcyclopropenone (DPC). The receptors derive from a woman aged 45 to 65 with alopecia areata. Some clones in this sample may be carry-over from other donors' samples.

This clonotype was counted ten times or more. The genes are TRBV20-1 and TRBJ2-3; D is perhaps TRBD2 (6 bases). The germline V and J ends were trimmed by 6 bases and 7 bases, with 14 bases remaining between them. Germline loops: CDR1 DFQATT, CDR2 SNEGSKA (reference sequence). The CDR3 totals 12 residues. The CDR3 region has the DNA TGCAGTGCCTTTTTAGCGGCCCATACGCAGTATTTT. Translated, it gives CSAFLAAHTQYF.

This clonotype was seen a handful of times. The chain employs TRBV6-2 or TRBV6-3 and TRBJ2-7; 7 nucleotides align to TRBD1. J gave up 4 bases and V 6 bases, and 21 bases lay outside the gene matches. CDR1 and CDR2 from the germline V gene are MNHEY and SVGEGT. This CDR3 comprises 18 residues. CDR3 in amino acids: CASSTTGFTHLDLYEQYF. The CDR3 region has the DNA TGTGCCAGCAGCACGACAGGGTTCACCCACCTAGACTTATACGAGCAGTACTTC.

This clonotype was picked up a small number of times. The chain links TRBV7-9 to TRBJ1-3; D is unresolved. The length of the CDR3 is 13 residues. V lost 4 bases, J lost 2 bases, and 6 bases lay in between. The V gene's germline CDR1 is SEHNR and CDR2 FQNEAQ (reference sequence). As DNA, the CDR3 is TGTGCCAGCAGCTCCATTGCTGGAAACACCATATATTTT. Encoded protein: CASSSIAGNTIYF. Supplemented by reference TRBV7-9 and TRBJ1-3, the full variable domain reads DTGVSQNPRHKITKRGQNVTFRCDPISEHNRLYWYRQTLGQGPEFLTYFQNEAQLEKSRLLSDRFSAERPKGSFSTLEIQRTEQGDSAMYLCASSSIAGNTIYFGEGSWLTVV.

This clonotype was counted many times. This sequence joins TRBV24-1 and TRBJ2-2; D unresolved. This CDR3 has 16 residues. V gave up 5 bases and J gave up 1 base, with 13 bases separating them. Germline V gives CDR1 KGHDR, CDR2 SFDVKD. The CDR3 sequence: CATSARKGVNTGELFF. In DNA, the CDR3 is TGTGCCACCAGTGCCCGGAAAGGAGTGAACACCGGGGAGCTGTTTTTT.

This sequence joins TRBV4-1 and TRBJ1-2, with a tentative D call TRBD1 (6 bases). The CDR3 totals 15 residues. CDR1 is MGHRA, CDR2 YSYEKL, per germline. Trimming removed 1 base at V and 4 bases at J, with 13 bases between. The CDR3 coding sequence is TGCGCCAGCAGCCAAGGAGCCACAGGGACCTATGGCTACACCTTC. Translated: CASSQGATGTYGYTF.

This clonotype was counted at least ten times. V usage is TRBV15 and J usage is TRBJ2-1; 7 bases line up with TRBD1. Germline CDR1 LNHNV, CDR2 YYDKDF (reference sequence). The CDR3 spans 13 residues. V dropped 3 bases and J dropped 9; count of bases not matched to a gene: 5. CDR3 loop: CATSSTGDGEQFF. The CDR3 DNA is TGTGCCACCAGCAGTACAGGGGACGGTGAGCAGTTCTTC.

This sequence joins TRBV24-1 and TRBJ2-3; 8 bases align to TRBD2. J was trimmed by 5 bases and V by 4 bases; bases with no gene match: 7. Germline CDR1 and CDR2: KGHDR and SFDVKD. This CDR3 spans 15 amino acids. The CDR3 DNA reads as TGTGCCACCAGTGAGGACGGGAGGGGAGTAGATACGCAGTATTTT. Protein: CATSEDGRGVDTQYF.

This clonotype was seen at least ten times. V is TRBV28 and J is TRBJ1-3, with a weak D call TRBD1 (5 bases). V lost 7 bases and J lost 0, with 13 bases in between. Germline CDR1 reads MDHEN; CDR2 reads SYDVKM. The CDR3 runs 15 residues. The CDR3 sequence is CASTLGPSSGNTIYF. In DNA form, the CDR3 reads TGTGCCAGCACCCTGGGACCTAGCTCTGGAAACACCATATATTTT.

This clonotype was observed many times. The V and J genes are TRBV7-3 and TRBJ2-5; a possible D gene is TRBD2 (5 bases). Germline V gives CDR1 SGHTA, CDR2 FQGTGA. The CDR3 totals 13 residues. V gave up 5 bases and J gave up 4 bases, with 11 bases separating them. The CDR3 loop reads CASSRREGETQYF. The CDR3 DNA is TGTGCCAGCAGCCGACGAGAGGGAGAGACCCAGTACTTC.

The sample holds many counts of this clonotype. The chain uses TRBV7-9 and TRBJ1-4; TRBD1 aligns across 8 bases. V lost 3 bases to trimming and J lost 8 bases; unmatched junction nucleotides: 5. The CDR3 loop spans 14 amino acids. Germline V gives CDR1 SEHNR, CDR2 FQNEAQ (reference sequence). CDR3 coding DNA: TGTGCCAGCAGCTTCTCAGGGGGCGAGGAAAAACTGTTTTTT. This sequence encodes CASSFSGGEEKLFF. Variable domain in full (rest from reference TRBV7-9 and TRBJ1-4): DTGVSQNPRHKITKRGQNVTFRCDPISEHNRLYWYRQTLGQGPEFLTYFQNEAQLEKSRLLSDRFSAERPKGSFSTLEIQRTEQGDSAMYLCASSFSGGEEKLFFGSGTQLSVL.

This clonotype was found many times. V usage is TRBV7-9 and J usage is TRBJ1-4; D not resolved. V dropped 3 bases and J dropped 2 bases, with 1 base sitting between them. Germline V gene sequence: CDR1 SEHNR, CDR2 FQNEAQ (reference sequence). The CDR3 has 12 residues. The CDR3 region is CASSFTNEKLFF. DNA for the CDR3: TGTGCCAGCAGCTTCACTAATGAAAAACTGTTTTTT.

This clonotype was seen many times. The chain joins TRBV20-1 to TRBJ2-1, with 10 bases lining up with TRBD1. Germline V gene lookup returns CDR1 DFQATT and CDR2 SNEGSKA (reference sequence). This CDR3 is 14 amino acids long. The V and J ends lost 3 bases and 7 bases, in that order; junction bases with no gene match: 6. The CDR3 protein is CSASFWDRGNEQFF. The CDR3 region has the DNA TGCAGTGCTAGTTTTTGGGACAGGGGAAATGAGCAGTTCTTC.

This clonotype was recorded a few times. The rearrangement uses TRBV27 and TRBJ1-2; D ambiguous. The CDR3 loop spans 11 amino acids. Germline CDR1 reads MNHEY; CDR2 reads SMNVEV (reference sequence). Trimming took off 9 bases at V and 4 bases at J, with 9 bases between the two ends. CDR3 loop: CASTPTYGYTF. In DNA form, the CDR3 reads TGTGCCAGTACGCCGACCTATGGCTACACCTTC.

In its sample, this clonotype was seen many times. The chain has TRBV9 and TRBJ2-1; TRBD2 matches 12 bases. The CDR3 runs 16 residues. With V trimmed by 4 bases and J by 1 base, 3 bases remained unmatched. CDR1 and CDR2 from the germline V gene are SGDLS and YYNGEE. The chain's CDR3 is CASSPSGGVSYNEQFF. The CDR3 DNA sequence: TGTGCCAGCAGCCCTAGCGGGGGGGTATCCTACAATGAGCAGTTCTTC. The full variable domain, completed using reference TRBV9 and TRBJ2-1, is DSGVTQTPKHLITATGQRVTLRCSPRSGDLSVYWYQQSLDQGLQFLIQYYNGEERAKGNILERFSAQQFPDLHSELNLSSLELGDSALYFCASSPSGGVSYNEQFFGPGTRLTVL.

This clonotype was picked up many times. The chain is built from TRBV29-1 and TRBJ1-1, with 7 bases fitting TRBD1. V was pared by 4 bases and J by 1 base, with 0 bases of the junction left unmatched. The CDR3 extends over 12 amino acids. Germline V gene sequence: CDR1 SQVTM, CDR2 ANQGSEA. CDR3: CSVGQGNTEAFF. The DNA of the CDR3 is TGCAGCGTTGGACAGGGGAACACTGAAGCTTTCTTT.

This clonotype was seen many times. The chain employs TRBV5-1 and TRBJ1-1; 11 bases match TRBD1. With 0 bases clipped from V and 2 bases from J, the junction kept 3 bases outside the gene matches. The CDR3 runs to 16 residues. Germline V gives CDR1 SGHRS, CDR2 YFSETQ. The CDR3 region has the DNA TGCGCCAGCAGCTTGGCCGGGACAGGGGGAAACACTGAAGCTTTCTTT. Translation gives CASSLAGTGGNTEAFF.

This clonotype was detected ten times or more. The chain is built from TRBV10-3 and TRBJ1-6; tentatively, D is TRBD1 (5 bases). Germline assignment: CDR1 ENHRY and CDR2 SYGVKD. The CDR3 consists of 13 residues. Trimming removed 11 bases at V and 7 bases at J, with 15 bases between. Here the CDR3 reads CASEGSRNSPLHF. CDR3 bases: TGTGCCTCGGAGGGGAGTCGAAATTCACCCCTCCACTTT.

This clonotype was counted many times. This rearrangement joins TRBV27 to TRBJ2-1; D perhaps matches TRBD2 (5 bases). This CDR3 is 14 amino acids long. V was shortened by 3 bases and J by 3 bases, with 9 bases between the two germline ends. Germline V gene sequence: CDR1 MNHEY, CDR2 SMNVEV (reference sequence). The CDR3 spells CASSLMGDYNEQFF. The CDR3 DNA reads TGTGCCAGCAGTTTGATGGGAGACTACAATGAGCAGTTCTTC.

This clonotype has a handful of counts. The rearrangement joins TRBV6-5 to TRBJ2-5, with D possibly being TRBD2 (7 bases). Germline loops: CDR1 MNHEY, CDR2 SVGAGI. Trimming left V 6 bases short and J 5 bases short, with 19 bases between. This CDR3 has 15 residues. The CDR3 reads CASRTGGGGFETQYF. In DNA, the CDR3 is TGTGCCAGCAGGACGGGAGGAGGGGGGTTTGAGACCCAGTACTTC.

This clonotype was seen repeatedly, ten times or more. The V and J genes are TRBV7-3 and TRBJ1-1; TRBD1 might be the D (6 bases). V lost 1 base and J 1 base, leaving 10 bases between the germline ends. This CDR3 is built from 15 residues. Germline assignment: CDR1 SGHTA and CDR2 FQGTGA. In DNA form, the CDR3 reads TGTGCCAGCAGCTTAATTCGGGGGGCGAACACTGAAGCTTTCTTT. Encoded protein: CASSLIRGANTEAFF. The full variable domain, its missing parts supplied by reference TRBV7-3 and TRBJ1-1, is GAGVSQTPSNKVTEKGKYVELRCDPISGHTALYWYRQSLGQGPEFLIYFQGTGAADDSGLPNDRFFAVRPEGSVSTLKIQRTERGDSAVYLCASSLIRGANTEAFFGQGTRLTVV.

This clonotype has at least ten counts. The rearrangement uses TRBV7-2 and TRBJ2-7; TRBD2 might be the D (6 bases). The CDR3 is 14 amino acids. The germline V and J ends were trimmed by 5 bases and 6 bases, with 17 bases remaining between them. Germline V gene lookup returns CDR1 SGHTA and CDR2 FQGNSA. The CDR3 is CASSMTGLRTEQYF. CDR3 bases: TGTGCCAGCAGCATGACGGGACTTCGAACCGAGCAGTACTTC.

The CDR3 loop reads CASSYYPTSGGPSTDTQYF. The CDR3 nucleotides are TGTGCCAGCAGCTATTACCCGACTAGCGGGGGGCCGAGCACAGATACGCAGTATTTT. V gene TRBV7-8 combines with J gene TRBJ2-3, with TRBD2 matching 13 bases. V dropped 4 bases and J dropped 0; count of bases not matched to a gene: 10. The CDR3 extends over 19 amino acids. Germline lookup yields CDR1 SGHVS and CDR2 FQNEAQ.

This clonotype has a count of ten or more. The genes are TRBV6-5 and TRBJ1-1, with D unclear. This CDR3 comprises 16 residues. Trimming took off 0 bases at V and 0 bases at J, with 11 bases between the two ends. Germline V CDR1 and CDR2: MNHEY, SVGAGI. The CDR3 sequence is CASSYSIYSMNTEAFF. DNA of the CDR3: TGTGCCAGCAGTTACTCTATCTACAGCATGAACACTGAAGCTTTCTTT.

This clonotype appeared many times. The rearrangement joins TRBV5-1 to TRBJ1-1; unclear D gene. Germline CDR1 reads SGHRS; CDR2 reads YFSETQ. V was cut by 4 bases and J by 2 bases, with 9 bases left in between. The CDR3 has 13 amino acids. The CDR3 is CASSKELNTEAFF. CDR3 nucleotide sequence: TGCGCCAGCAGCAAGGAGTTAAACACTGAAGCTTTCTTT.

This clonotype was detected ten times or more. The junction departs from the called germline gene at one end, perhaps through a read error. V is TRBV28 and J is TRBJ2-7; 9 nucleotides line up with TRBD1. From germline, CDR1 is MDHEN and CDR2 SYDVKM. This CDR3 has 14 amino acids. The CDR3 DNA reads TGTGCCAGCAGTCCATCGAGAACAGGGGGCCGTCCTCTCTTC. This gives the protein CASSPSRTGGRPLF.

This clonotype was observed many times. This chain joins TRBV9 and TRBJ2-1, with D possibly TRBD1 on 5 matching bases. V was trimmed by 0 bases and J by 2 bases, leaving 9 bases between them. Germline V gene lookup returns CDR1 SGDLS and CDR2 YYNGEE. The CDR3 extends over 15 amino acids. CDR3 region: CASSVEGSTYNEQFF. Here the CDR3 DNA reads TGTGCCAGCAGCGTAGAGGGGTCCACCTACAATGAGCAGTTCTTC. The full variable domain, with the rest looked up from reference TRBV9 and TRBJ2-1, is DSGVTQTPKHLITATGQRVTLRCSPRSGDLSVYWYQQSLDQGLQFLIQYYNGEERAKGNILERFSAQQFPDLHSELNLSSLELGDSALYFCASSVEGSTYNEQFFGPGTRLTVL.

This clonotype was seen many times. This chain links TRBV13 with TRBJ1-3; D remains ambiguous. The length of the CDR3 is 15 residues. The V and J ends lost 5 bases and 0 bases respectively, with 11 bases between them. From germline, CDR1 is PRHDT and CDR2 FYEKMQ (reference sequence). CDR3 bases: TGTGCCAGCAGCGAACTAGGAGGCTCTGGAAACACCATATATTTT. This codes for CASSELGGSGNTIYF.

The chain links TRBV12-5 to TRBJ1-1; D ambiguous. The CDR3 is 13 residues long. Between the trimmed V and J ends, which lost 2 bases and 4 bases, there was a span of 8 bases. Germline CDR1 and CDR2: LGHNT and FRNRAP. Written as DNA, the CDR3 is TGTGCTAGTGGTTTGTCGATTGGCACTGAAGCTTTCTTT. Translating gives CASGLSIGTEAFF.